This T cell receptor (beta chain) was recorded in a study of relationships among human T cell subsets. From mRNA, alpha and beta CDR3 regions were amplified using semiquantitative ARM-PCR. Exponential amplification used communal superprimers after tagged nested gene-specific primers in ARM-PCR. TCRdb reprocessed the multiplex PCR reads with MiXCR, giving one entry per CDR3 protein. The table records about 7,400 distinct CDR3 sequences, roughly 68% of them present only once. Pooled CD4+ and CD8+ T cells were bead-selected with anti-CD45RA to get naive and transitional cells. The CDR3 loop spans 13 amino acids. Germline assignment: CDR1 DFQATT and CDR2 SNEGSKA (reference sequence).

This TCR derives from a man aged 40-55 years in good health. Input material: naive and transitional (CD45RA+) T cells sorted from blood. The rearrangement uses TRBV20-1 and TRBJ2-3; perhaps TRBD2 as D (6 bases). The CDR3 reads CTPQRRGTDTQYF. The CDR3 DNA reads as TGCACTCCCCAGCGGAGGGGCACAGATACGCAGTATTTT.